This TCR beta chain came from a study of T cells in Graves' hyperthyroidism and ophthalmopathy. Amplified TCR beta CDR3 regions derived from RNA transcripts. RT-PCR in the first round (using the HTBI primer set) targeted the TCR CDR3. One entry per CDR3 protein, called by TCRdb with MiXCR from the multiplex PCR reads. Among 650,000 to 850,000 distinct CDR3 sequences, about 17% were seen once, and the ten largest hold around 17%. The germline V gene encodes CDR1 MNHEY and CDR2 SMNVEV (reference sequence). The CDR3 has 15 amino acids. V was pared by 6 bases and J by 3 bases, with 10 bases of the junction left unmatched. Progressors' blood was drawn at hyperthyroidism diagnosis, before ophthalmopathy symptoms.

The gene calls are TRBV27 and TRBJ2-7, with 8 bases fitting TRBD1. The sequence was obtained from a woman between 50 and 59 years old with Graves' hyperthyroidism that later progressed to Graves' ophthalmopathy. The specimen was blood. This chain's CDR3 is CASSPTGESFYEQYF. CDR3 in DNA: TGTGCCAGCAGCCCGACAGGGGAAAGCTTCTACGAGCAGTACTTC.